The 14 T cell receptor beta chains given below trace back to one sample, sequenced in a study of shared clonotypes between healthy human individuals. Measured with immunoSEQ multiplex PCR; TCRdb has only the in-frame clones, and not every one. The sample records more than 550,000 clones, roughly 72% being singletons. Sequenced sample: memory CD4+ T cells sorted from blood. Subset meaning: CD45RA-negative fraction. These receptors were collected from a woman aged 25-40 years in good health.

The genes are TRBV20-1 and TRBJ2-7; TRBD1 aligns across 7 bases. V dropped 5 bases and J dropped 9; count of bases not matched to a gene: 7. CDR3 length: 11 amino acids. The germline V gene has CDR1 DFQATT and CDR2 SNEGSKA (reference sequence). This chain's CDR3 is CSALDRHRQYF. CDR3 nucleotide sequence: TGCAGTGCTTTGGACAGGCACCGGCAGTACTTC.

The chain is built from TRBV28 and TRBJ2-3, with D hard to call. This CDR3 has 14 residues. V lost 3 bases and J lost 2, with 9 bases in between. Germline CDR1 and CDR2: MDHEN and SYDVKM. CDR3 loop: CASSFDSLTDTQYF. The CDR3 coding sequence is TGTGCCAGCAGTTTTGACTCTCTCACAGATACGCAGTATTTT.

This chain links TRBV2 with TRBJ2-5; perhaps TRBD1 as D (6 bases). CDR3 length: 17 residues. The germline CDR1 and CDR2 sequences are SNHLY and FYNNEI. Trimming removed 6 bases at V and 0 bases at J, with 20 bases between. CDR3 DNA: TGTGCCAGCAGCGCAATCACCCGGACAGACTACCAAGAGACCCAGTACTTC. Translation: CASSAITRTDYQETQYF.

The V call is TRBV5-1, the J call TRBJ2-3, with D maybe TRBD2 (5 bases). The CDR3 sequence is 12 residues long. V gave up 4 bases and J gave up 6 bases, with 9 bases separating them. From germline, CDR1 is SGHRS and CDR2 YFSETQ. The CDR3 sequence is CASSRLADTQYF. The CDR3 DNA follows: TGCGCCAGCAGCCGGCTAGCTGATACGCAGTATTTT.

This sequence joins TRBV11-2 and TRBJ2-2; 13 nucleotides line up with TRBD2. V lost 1 base and J lost 7; bases outside the gene matches: 6. Germline CDR1 and CDR2: SGHAT and FQNNGV. This CDR3 has 17 residues. CDR3 residues: CASSLGGLAGDLGELFF. The CDR3 DNA sequence: TGTGCCAGCAGCTTAGGAGGACTAGCGGGAGACCTCGGGGAGCTGTTTTTT.

The V gene is TRBV9, the J gene TRBJ2-3, with D perhaps assigned TRBD1 or TRBD2 (6 bases each). V lost 0 bases and J 2 bases, leaving 13 bases between the germline ends. From germline, CDR1 is SGDLS and CDR2 YYNGEE. The CDR3 spans 16 residues. Here the CDR3 reads CASSVEGGALTDTQYF. The CDR3 DNA reads as TGTGCCAGCAGCGTAGAGGGGGGCGCACTCACAGATACGCAGTATTTT.

In DNA form, the CDR3 reads TGTGCCAACAACAACAGGGGAGGGGACTATGGCTACACCTTC. Protein: CANNNRGGDYGYTF. The genes are TRBV10-3 and TRBJ1-2; TRBD1 agrees at 7 bases. Germline CDR1 is ENHRY and CDR2 is SYGVKD. This CDR3 comprises 14 residues. The V segment lost 10 bases and the J segment 3 bases; nucleotides outside the gene matches: 11.

The chain joins TRBV5-1 to TRBJ2-3, with 8 bases lining up with TRBD2. The germline gives CDR1 SGHRS, CDR2 YFSETQ. CDR3 length: 15 residues. V lost 2 bases and J lost 1; bases outside the gene matches: 3. The CDR3: CASSLLADRTDTQYF. The CDR3 DNA follows: TGCGCCAGCAGCTTACTAGCGGATCGCACAGATACGCAGTATTTT.

This chain joins TRBV5-6 and TRBJ1-1; no clear D gene. Per the germline V gene, CDR1 is SGHDT and CDR2 is YYEEEE. V was shortened by 4 bases and J by 0 bases, with 22 bases between the two germline ends. This CDR3 region has 18 residues. The CDR3 protein is CASSRKSLGLGMNTEAFF. In nucleotides, the CDR3 is TGTGCCAGCAGCCGTAAGAGCCTCGGATTGGGGATGAACACTGAAGCTTTCTTT.

The chain uses TRBV6-1 and TRBJ1-1; D may be TRBD1 (6 bases). The CDR3 is 13 amino acids. V was shortened by 7 bases and J by 5 bases, with 14 bases between the two germline ends. Looked up from germline, CDR1 is MNHNS and CDR2 is SASEGT. Here the CDR3 DNA reads TGTGCCAGCAATTCAGGGGCGAGAACTGAAGCTTTCTTT. It yields the protein CASNSGARTEAFF.

The gene calls are TRBV5-1 and TRBJ2-1, with 8 bases aligning to TRBD1. This CDR3 has 16 amino acids. Trimming at V came to 5 bases and at J to 3 bases, leaving 10 bases not matched to a gene. Germline V gene data show CDR1 as SGHRS and CDR2 as YFSETQ. The CDR3 sequence: CASRITPGGIYNEQFF. The CDR3 DNA sequence: TGCGCCAGCAGGATAACTCCAGGGGGCATCTACAATGAGCAGTTCTTC.

The chain joins TRBV30 to TRBJ2-5; 7 bases align to TRBD2. CDR1 and CDR2 (germline): GTSNPN, SVGIG (reference sequence). The CDR3 is 13 amino acids. V lost 4 bases to trimming and J lost 1 base; unmatched junction nucleotides: 3. CDR3 amino acids: CAWTSGGQETQYF. The CDR3 DNA follows: TGTGCCTGGACTAGCGGCGGCCAAGAGACCCAGTACTTC.

A few counts support this clone. V gene TRBV7-9 combines with J gene TRBJ1-2, with D maybe TRBD1 (5 bases). Germline V lookup: CDR1 SEHNR, CDR2 FQNEAQ (reference sequence). With 5 bases removed from V and 7 bases from J, the gap between germline ends came to 11 bases. The CDR3 length is 12 residues. DNA of the CDR3: TGTGCCAGCAGCCCCGGGGGTCGTGGCTACACCTTC. Its protein is CASSPGGRGYTF.

This sequence joins TRBV7-9 and TRBJ1-1, with D unresolved. The V end was cut by 5 bases, the J end by 1 base, with 2 bases between. The CDR3 has 11 residues. The germline V gene has CDR1 SEHNR and CDR2 FQNEAQ (reference sequence). CDR3 amino acids: CASSRNTEAFF. As DNA, the CDR3 is TGTGCCAGCAGCCGGAACACTGAAGCTTTCTTT.